These T cell receptor beta chains were read from a single sample in a study of cytomegalovirus exposure and HLA in healthy donors. This table comes from immunoSEQ multiplex PCR, and its TCRdb copy is limited to in-frame clones, with some not included. The sample includes about 73,000 clones, 85% to 90% of them seen just once. The specimen sequenced was PBMCs. The source is a woman under 30 in good health and CMV-seropositive. Both conserved end residues are part of each CDR3. The D gene is left open where the match is weak. Clone size appears in some rows only: once, few, many, or a class for an expanded clone.

cdr3_aa,cdr3_nt,j_call,v_call,d_call,clone_size
CASSEAIEYQKTQYF,TGTGCCAGCAGTGAAGCTATAGAGTACCAAAAGACCCAGTACTTC,TRBJ2-5,TRBV2,NA,NA
CASSHTEAINYGYTF,TGCGCCAGCAGCCACACGGAGGCCATAAACTATGGCTACACCTTC,TRBJ1-2,TRBV4-1,NA,NA
CAWSGTSGNYNEQFF,TGTGCCTGGAGTGGGACTAGCGGGAACTACAATGAGCAGTTCTTC,TRBJ2-1,TRBV30,TRBD2,NA
CASSEDRGRDGYTF,TGTGCCAGCAGCGAAGACAGGGGGCGGGATGGCTACACCTTC,TRBJ1-2,TRBV2,TRBD1,NA
CASSSTGGGTDTQYF,TGTGCCAGCAGCTCGACAGGGGGGGGGACAGATACGCAGTATTTT,TRBJ2-3,TRBV7-9,TRBD1,NA
CSVVKSPRGGYTF,TGCAGCGTTGTTAAATCCCCTAGGGGTGGCTACACCTTC,TRBJ1-2,TRBV29-1,NA,NA
CASSLSSGMYNEQFF,TGTGCCAGCAGCTTATCTAGCGGGATGTACAATGAGCAGTTCTTC,TRBJ2-1,TRBV7-6,TRBD2,NA
CASSEGSSGAYEQYF,TGTGCCAGCAGTGAAGGAAGTAGCGGGGCTTACGAGCAGTACTTC,TRBJ2-7,TRBV6-1,TRBD2,medium-sized
CASSSKMGVEQFF,TGTGCCAGCAGTTCAAAAATGGGCGTTGAGCAGTTCTTC,TRBJ2-1,TRBV27,NA,NA
CASSGLGQDSYNEQFF,TGTGCCAGCAGTGGACTGGGACAGGACTCCTACAATGAGCAGTTCTTC,TRBJ2-1,TRBV2,TRBD1,NA
CASLPTGVYEKLFF,TGTGCCAGCCTACCGACAGGGGTTTATGAAAAACTGTTTTTT,TRBJ1-4,TRBV19,TRBD1,NA
CASSPRQGSYEQYF,TGTGCCAGCAGTCCCCGACAGGGGTCCTACGAGCAGTACTTC,TRBJ2-7,TRBV6-6,TRBD1,NA
CASSQVGLAGQNEQFF,TGCGCCAGCAGCCAAGTTGGACTAGCGGGGCAAAATGAGCAGTTCTTC,TRBJ2-1,TRBV4-1,TRBD2,once
CATSGGANTGELFF,TGTGCCACCTCAGGCGGGGCGAACACCGGGGAGCTGTTTTTT,TRBJ2-2,TRBV27,NA,NA
CASSIGQGSGEQYF,TGTGCCAGCAGCATTGGACAGGGCTCCGGGGAGCAGTACTTC,TRBJ2-7,TRBV7-2,TRBD1,NA
CASSSGQGHYNEQFF,TGTGCCAGCAGTTCCGGACAGGGCCACTACAATGAGCAGTTCTTC,TRBJ2-1,TRBV27,TRBD1,NA
CAWSVPAGARNEQFF,TGTGCCTGGAGTGTACCTGCGGGGGCCCGCAATGAGCAGTTCTTC,TRBJ2-1,TRBV30,NA,NA
CASSQGELQGVYGYTF,TGCGCCAGCAGCCAAGGGGAACTACAGGGGGTTTATGGCTACACCTTC,TRBJ1-2,TRBV4-1,TRBD1,NA
CASSSAPGMQPQHF,TGCGCCAGCAGTTCCGCCCCAGGGATGCAGCCCCAGCATTTT,TRBJ1-5,TRBV5-1,NA,NA
CASSLVQRGGADTQYF,TGCGCCAGCAGCTTGGTCCAGCGGGGGGGCGCAGATACGCAGTATTTT,TRBJ2-3,TRBV5-1,TRBD2,NA
CSVDSRAGNTIYF,TGCAGCGTTGATTCCCGGGCTGGAAACACCATATATTTT,TRBJ1-3,TRBV29-1,NA,NA
CASTPGTGAYNEQFF,TGTGCCAGCACTCCCGGGACAGGGGCCTACAATGAGCAGTTCTTC,TRBJ2-1,TRBV5-6,TRBD1,NA
CASSQDGGPENTEAFF,TGCGCCAGCAGCCAAGATGGAGGGCCAGAGAACACTGAAGCTTTCTTT,TRBJ1-1,TRBV4-1,NA,NA
CASSRLLSNEQFF,TGTGCCAGCAGCCGCCTCCTGAGCAATGAGCAGTTCTTC,TRBJ2-1,TRBV4-2,NA,NA
CASSFRTGKEDEQYF,TGTGCCAGCAGCTTCCGGACAGGGAAAGAGGACGAGCAGTACTTC,TRBJ2-7,TRBV7-9,TRBD1,NA
CASSEDLSTTNYGYTF,TGTGCCAGCAGTGAAGATTTGTCAACAACTAACTATGGCTACACCTTC,TRBJ1-2,TRBV6-1,NA,NA
CASRGTDYGYTF,TGTGCCAGCAGGGGGACAGACTATGGCTACACCTTC,TRBJ1-2,TRBV9,TRBD1,NA
CATSRRQGAHNEQFF,TGTGCCACCAGCCGAAGACAGGGGGCCCACAATGAGCAGTTCTTC,TRBJ2-1,TRBV15,TRBD1,NA
CASSPRGASGARGDTQYF,TGTGCCAGCAGCCCGCGGGGGGCTAGCGGGGCCCGGGGGGATACGCAGTATTTT,TRBJ2-3,TRBV4-2,TRBD2,NA
CASSPLTGGSYEQYF,TGTGCCAGCAGCCCGTTAACTGGAGGATCCTACGAGCAGTACTTC,TRBJ2-7,TRBV11-2,NA,NA
CASSPPQGRAEAFF,TGTGCCAGCAGCCCACCACAGGGTCGGGCTGAAGCTTTCTTT,TRBJ1-1,TRBV7-9,NA,NA
CASSQERRGGYTF,TGTGCCAGCAGCCAAGAACGCCGGGGAGGCTACACCTTC,TRBJ1-2,TRBV4-2,NA,NA
CAISESLGQGGLNIQYF,TGTGCCATCAGTGAGTCCTTAGGACAGGGCGGGTTAAACATTCAGTACTTC,TRBJ2-4,TRBV10-3,TRBD1,NA
CASSYGGRWGNEQFF,TGTGCCAGCAGTTATGGGGGCCGCTGGGGCAATGAGCAGTTCTTC,TRBJ2-1,TRBV6-5,NA,NA
CASSLGGTDTEAFF,TGTGCCAGCAGCTTAGGAGGGACAGATACTGAAGCTTTCTTT,TRBJ1-1,TRBV7-9,TRBD1,NA
CASSYSPGQGSDEAFF,TGTGCCAGCAGTTACTCACCGGGACAGGGATCTGATGAAGCTTTCTTT,TRBJ1-1,TRBV6-5,TRBD1,NA
CASSQDKASGTYEQYF,TGCGCCAGCAGCCAAGATAAGGCTAGCGGAACCTACGAGCAGTACTTC,TRBJ2-7,TRBV4-1,TRBD2,NA
CASSNSGVADTQYF,TGTGCCAGCAGTAATAGCGGGGTGGCAGATACGCAGTATTTT,TRBJ2-3,TRBV7-9,TRBD2,NA
CASIVGAGYNEQFF,TGTGCCAGCATAGTAGGGGCGGGGTACAATGAGCAGTTCTTC,TRBJ2-1,TRBV6-1,NA,NA
CASVDSTYNEQFF,TGTGCCAGTGTGGACAGTACCTACAATGAGCAGTTCTTC,TRBJ2-1,TRBV27,NA,NA
CASSPRSLRGTDTQYF,TGTGCCAGCAGTCCAAGATCCCTTAGAGGGACAGATACGCAGTATTTT,TRBJ2-3,TRBV6-6,NA,NA